The 10 T cell receptor beta chains listed next were all sequenced from one sample in a study of Ad26.COV2.S vaccination and SARS-CoV-2 variants. Clones were read by immunoSEQ multiplex PCR, and TCRdb kept only the in-frame ones, dropping some. The sample holds approximately 340,000 clones; around 90% are singletons and the top ten take 3.5% to 4.5%. This specimen was peripheral blood, taken after recovery from COVID-19. The receptors derive from a human donor who had recovered from COVID-19.

This clone showed up just once. J is TRBJ1-1 and V is TRBV29-1, with D perhaps TRBD1 (5 bases). CDR3 length equals 11 residues. V lost 4 bases to trimming and J lost 4 bases, with 7 bases between them. CDR1 and CDR2 from the germline V gene are SQVTM and ANQGSEA. CDR3 sequence (DNA): TGCAGCGTTGTTGGGGGCACTGAAGCTTTCTTT. Translating it yields CSVVGGTEAFF. The entire variable domain, with the rest obtained from reference TRBV29-1 and TRBJ1-1, is as follows: SAVISQKPSRDICQRGTSLTIQCQVDSQVTMMFWYRQQPGQSLTLIATANQGSEATYESGFVIDKFPISRPNLTFSTLTVSNMSPEDSSIYLCSVVGGTEAFFGQGTRLTVV.

In nucleotides, the CDR3 is TGTGCCAGCAGCCCAGGGGCGGGGGTGCAAGAGACCCAGTACTTC. Its translation: CASSPGAGVQETQYF. The genes are TRBV11-2 and TRBJ2-5; weak D call: TRBD2 (7 bases). Trimming took 5 bases from V and 2 from J, leaving 15 bases between them. Germline V CDR1 and CDR2: SGHAT, FQNNGV. The CDR3 runs 15 residues.

The chain is built from TRBV19 and TRBJ2-7; D is possibly TRBD2 (5 bases). Germline V gene sequence: CDR1 LNHDA, CDR2 SQIVND (reference sequence). V was shortened by 6 bases and J by 5 bases, with 17 bases between the two germline ends. This CDR3 contains 14 residues. As DNA, the CDR3 is TGTGCCAGTAGACCTGGCCACCTCGGGGACGAGCAGTACTTC. Translated: CASRPGHLGDEQYF.

The V call is TRBV5-1, the J call TRBJ2-2, with 7 bases aligning to TRBD1. The CDR3 totals 15 residues. In germline, CDR1 is SGHRS, CDR2 YFSETQ. V shed 1 base and J 6 bases; nucleotides not matched to a gene: 6. This CDR3 reads CASSLRGGFAGELFF. The CDR3 region has the DNA TGCGCCAGCAGCTTGAGAGGGGGCTTTGCCGGGGAGCTGTTTTTT.

The V and J genes are TRBV5-1 and TRBJ1-1; 7 nucleotides line up with TRBD1. CDR1 and CDR2 (germline): SGHRS, YFSETQ. CDR3 length equals 15 residues. V was clipped by 4 bases and J by 3 bases; unmatched bases: 9. In nucleotides, the CDR3 is TGCGCCAGCAGCGCAGGACAGGCCCTGGACACTGAAGCTTTCTTT. Residues: CASSAGQALDTEAFF.

The genes are TRBV10-2 and TRBJ1-1; D gene unclear. The CDR3 sequence is 16 residues long. The germline gives CDR1 WSHSY, CDR2 SAAADI. The ends were cut back, 0 bases at V and 5 bases at J, with 16 bases in the middle. The chain's CDR3 is CASSESNFGPGTEAFF. CDR3 DNA sequence: TGCGCCAGCAGTGAGTCGAATTTCGGGCCGGGGACTGAAGCTTTCTTT.

This chain uses TRBV2 with TRBJ1-1; D is unclear. V dropped 6 bases and J dropped 1 base, with 12 bases sitting between them. Germline V gene sequence: CDR1 SNHLY, CDR2 FYNNEI. The CDR3 consists of 14 residues. The CDR3 protein is CASSRSWRNTEAFF. The CDR3 bases are TGTGCCAGCAGCCGAAGTTGGAGGAACACTGAAGCTTTCTTT. The full variable domain, completed using reference TRBV2 and TRBJ1-1, is EPEVTQTPSHQVTQMGQEVILRCVPISNHLYFYWYRQILGQKVEFLVSFYNNEISEKSEIFDDQFSVERPDGSNFTLKIRSTKLEDSAMYFCASSRSWRNTEAFFGQGTRLTVV.

V gene TRBV27 combines with J gene TRBJ2-3; D is ambiguous. Germline V lookup: CDR1 MNHEY, CDR2 SMNVEV (reference sequence). Trimming stripped 2 bases from V and 0 bases from J, with 15 bases between. The CDR3 sequence is 17 residues long. Here the CDR3 DNA reads TGTGCCAGCAGTTTACGGACGTCTGACGCTAGCACAGATACGCAGTATTTT. This gives the protein CASSLRTSDASTDTQYF.

V usage is TRBV3-1 (or the pseudogene TRBV3-2) and J usage is TRBJ2-5, with 9 positions matching TRBD2. Looked up from germline, CDR1 is LGHDT and CDR2 is YNNKEL (reference sequence). After removal of 1 base from V and 2 bases from J, the junction contained 11 bases not matched to a gene. The CDR3 sequence is 18 residues long. CDR3 coding DNA: TGTGCCAGCAGCCAAGCCTTAGTTAGACTAGCGGTACAAGAGACCCAGTACTTC. Its translation: CASSQALVRLAVQETQYF.

V is TRBV23-1 and J is TRBJ2-6; D perhaps matches TRBD1 (5 bases). TRBV23-1 falls under the ORF class, with uncertain function. The ends were cut back, 0 bases at V and 0 bases at J, with 12 bases in the middle. This CDR3 contains 18 residues. In nucleotides, the CDR3 is TGCGCCAGCAGTCAATCGCCAGGGAATTCCTCTGGGGCCAACGTCCTGACTTTC. It specifies CASSQSPGNSSGANVLTF.